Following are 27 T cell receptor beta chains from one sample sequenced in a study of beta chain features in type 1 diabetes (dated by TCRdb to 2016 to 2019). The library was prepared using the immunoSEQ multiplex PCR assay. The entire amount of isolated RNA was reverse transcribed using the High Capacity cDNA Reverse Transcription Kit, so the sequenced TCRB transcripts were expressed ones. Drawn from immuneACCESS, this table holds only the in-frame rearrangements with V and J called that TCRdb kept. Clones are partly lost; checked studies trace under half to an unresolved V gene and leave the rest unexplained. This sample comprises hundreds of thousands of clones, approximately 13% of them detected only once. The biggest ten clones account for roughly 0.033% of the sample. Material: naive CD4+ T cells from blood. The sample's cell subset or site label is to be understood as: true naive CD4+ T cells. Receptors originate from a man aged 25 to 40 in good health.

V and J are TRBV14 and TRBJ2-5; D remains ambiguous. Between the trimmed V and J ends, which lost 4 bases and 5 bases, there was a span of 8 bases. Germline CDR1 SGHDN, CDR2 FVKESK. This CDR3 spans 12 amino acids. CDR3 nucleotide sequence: TGTGCCAGCAGCCGCCTAGGGGAGACCCAGTACTTC. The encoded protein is CASSRLGETQYF.

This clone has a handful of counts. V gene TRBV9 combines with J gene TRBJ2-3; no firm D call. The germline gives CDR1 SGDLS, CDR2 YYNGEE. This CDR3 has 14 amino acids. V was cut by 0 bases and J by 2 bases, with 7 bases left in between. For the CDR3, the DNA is TGTGCCAGCAGCGTAGTCCCCCTCACAGATACGCAGTATTTT. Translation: CASSVVPLTDTQYF.

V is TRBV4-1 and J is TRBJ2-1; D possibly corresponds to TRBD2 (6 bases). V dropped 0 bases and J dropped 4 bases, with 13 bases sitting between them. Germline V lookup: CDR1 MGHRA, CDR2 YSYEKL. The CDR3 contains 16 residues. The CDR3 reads CASSQEGSGFYNEQFF. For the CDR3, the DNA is TGCGCCAGCAGCCAAGAGGGCAGCGGGTTTTACAATGAGCAGTTCTTC.

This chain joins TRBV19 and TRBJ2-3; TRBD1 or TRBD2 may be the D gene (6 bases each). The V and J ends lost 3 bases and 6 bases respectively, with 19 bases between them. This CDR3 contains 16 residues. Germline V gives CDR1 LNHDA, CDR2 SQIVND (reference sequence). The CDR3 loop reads CASSIFAGTTTDTQYF. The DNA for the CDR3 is TGTGCCAGTAGTATTTTTGCGGGGACAACAACGGATACGCAGTATTTT.

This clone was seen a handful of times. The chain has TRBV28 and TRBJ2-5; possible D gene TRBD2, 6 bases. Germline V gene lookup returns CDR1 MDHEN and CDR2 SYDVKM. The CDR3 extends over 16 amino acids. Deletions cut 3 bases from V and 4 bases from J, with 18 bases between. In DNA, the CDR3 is TGTGCCAGCAGTTTTAGACTAGGTGTCGGTGCAGAGACCCAGTACTTC. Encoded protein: CASSFRLGVGAETQYF.

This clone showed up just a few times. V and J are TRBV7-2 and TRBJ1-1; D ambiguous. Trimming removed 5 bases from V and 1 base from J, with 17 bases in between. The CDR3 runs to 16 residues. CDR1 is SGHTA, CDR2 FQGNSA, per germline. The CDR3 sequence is CASSASVGRRNTEAFF. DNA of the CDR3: TGTGCCAGCAGCGCCTCCGTGGGGAGGCGGAACACTGAAGCTTTCTTT. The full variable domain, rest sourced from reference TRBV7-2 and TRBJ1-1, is GAGVSQSPSNKVTEKGKDVELRCDPISGHTALYWYRQSLGQGLEFLIYFQGNSAPDKSGLPSDRFSAERTGGSVSTLTIQRTQQEDSAVYLCASSASVGRRNTEAFFGQGTRLTVV.

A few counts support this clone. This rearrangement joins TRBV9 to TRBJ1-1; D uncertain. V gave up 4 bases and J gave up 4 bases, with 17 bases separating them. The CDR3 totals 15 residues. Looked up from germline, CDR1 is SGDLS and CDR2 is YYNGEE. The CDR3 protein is CASSLRADRGTEAFF. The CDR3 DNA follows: TGTGCCAGCAGCCTAAGGGCGGATCGGGGCACTGAAGCTTTCTTT.

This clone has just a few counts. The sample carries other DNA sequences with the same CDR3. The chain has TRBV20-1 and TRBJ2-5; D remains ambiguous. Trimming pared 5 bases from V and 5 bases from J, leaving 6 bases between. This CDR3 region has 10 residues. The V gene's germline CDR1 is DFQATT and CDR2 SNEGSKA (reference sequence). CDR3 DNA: TGCAGTGCTCGTAGTGAGACCCAGTACTTC. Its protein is CSARSETQYF.

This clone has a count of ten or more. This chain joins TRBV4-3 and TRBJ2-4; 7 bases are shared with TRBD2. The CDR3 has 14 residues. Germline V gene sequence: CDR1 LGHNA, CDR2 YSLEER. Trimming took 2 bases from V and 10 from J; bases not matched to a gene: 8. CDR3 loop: CASSQLGRAQIQYF. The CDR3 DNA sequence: TGCGCCAGCAGCCAATTAGGGAGGGCGCAAATTCAGTACTTC.

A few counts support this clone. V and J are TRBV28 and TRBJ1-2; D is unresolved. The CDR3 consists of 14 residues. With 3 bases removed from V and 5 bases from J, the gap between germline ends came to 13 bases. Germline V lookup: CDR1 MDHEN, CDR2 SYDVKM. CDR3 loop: CASSFWTAAYGYTF. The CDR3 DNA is TGTGCCAGCAGTTTTTGGACGGCTGCTTATGGCTACACCTTC.

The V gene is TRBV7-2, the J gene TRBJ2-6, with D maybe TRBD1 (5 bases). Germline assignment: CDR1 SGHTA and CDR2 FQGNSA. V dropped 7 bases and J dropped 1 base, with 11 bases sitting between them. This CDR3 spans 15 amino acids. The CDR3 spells CASNMRQSGANVLTF. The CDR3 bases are TGTGCCAGCAACATGAGACAGTCTGGGGCCAACGTCCTGACTTTC.

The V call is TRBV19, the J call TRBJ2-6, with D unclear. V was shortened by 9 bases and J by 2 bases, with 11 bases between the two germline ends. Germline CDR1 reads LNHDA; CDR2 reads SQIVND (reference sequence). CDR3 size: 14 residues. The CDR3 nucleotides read TGTGCCAGCCTAGATATCCCTGGGGCCAACGTCCTGACTTTC. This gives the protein CASLDIPGANVLTF. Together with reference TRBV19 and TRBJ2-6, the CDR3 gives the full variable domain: DGGITQSPKYLFRKEGQNVTLSCEQNLNHDAMYWYRQDPGQGLRLIYYSQIVNDFQKGDIAEGYSVSREKKESFPLTVTSAQKNPTAFYLCASLDIPGANVLTFGAGSRLTVL.

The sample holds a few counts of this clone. The CDR3 spells CASTRGVSNYNEQFF. The CDR3 DNA follows: TGTGCCAGCACCCGGGGGGTTTCGAACTACAATGAGCAGTTCTTC. This rearrangement joins TRBV6-5 to TRBJ2-1; 7 bases match TRBD2. The CDR3 consists of 15 residues. The germline V gene encodes CDR1 MNHEY and CDR2 SVGAGI. The V gene end was trimmed by 7 bases and the J gene end by 3 bases; junction bases not matched to a gene: 9.

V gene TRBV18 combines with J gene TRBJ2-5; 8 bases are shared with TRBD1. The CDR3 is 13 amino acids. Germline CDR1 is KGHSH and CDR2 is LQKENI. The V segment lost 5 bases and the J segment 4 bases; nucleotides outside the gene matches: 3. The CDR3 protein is CASSLGQAETQYF. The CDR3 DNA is TGTGCCAGCTCATTGGGACAGGCAGAGACCCAGTACTTC.

The CDR3 nucleotides read TGCGCCAGCAGCCAAACCCGGGCCCGACTTTCCGAGCTGTTTTTT. Translated: CASSQTRARLSELFF. V and J are TRBV4-3 and TRBJ2-2; D gene uncertain. This CDR3 spans 15 amino acids. V was pared by 2 bases and J by 11 bases, with 18 bases between. Per the germline V gene, CDR1 is LGHNA and CDR2 is YSLEER.

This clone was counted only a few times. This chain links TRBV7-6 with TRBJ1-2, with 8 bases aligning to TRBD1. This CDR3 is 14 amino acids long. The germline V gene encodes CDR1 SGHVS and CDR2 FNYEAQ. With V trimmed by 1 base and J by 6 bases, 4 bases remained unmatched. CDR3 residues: CASSLGQGLDGYTF. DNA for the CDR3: TGTGCCAGCAGCTTAGGACAGGGGTTAGATGGCTACACCTTC.

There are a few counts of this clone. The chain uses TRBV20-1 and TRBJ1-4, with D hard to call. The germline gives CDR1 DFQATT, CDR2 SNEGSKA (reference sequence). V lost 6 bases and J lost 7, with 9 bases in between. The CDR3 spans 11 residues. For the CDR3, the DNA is TGCAGTGCCATCTTAGGTGAAAAACTGTTTTTT. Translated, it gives CSAILGEKLFF.

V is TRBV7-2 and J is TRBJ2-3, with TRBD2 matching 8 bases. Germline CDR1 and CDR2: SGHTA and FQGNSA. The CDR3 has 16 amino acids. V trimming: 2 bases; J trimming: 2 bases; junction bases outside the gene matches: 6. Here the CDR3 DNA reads TGTGCCAGCAGCTTAACCCCGACTAGCGTCACAGATACGCAGTATTTT. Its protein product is CASSLTPTSVTDTQYF.

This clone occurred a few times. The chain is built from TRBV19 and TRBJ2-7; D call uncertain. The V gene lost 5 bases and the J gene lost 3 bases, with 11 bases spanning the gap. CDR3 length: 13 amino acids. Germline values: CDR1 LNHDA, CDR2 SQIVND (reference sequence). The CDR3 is CASSVQEIYEQYV. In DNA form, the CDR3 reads TGTGCCAGTAGTGTTCAGGAGATCTACGAGCAGTACGTC.

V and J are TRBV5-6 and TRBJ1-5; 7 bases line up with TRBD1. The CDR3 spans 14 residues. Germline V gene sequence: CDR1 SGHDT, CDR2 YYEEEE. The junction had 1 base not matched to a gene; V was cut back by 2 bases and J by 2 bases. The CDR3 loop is CASSFRGGNQPQHF. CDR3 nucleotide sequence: TGTGCCAGCAGCTTCAGGGGGGGCAATCAGCCCCAGCATTTT.

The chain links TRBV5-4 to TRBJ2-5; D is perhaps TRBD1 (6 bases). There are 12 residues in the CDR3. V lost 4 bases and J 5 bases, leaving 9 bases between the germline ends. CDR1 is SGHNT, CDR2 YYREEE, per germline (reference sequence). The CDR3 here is CASSLGAETQYF. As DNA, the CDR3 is TGTGCCAGCAGCCTGGGGGCGGAGACCCAGTACTTC.

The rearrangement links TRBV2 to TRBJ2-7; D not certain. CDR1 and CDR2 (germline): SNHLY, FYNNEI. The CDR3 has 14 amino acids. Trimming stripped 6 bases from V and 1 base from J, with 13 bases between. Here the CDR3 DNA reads TGTGCCAGCAGGGTAAGGGCTGGGTCCTACGAGCAGTACGTC. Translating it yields CASRVRAGSYEQYV.

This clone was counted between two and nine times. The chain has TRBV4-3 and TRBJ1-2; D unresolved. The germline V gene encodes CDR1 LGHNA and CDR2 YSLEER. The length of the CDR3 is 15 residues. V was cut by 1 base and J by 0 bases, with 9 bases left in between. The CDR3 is CASSQGVTANYGYTF. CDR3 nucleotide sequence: TGCGCCAGCAGCCAAGGGGTCACAGCTAACTATGGCTACACCTTC.

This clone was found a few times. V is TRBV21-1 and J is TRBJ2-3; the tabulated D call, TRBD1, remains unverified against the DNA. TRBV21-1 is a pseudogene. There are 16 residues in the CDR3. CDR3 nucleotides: TGTGCCAGCAGCAATGGAGGGGGCCTAGGGGTGAATACGCAGTATTTT. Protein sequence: CASSNGGGLGVNTQYF.

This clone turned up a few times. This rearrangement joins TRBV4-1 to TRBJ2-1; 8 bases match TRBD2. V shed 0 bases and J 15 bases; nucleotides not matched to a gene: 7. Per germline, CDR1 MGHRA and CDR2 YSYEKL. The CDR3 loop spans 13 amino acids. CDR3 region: CASSQERSGRGFF. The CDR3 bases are TGCGCCAGCAGCCAAGAACGGTCCGGGAGGGGGTTCTTC.

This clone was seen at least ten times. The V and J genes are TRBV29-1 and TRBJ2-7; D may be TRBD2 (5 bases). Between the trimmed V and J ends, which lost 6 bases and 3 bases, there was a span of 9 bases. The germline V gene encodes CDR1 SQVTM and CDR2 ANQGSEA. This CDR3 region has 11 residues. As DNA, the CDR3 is TGCAGCGTCGGTGCGGGCTACGAGCAGTACTTC. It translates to CSVGAGYEQYF.

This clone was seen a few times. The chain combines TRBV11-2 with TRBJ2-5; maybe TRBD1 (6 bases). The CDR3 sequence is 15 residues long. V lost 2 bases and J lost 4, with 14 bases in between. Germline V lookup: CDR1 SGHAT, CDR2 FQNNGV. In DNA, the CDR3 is TGTGCCAGCAGCTTACGCCGCAGGGGCACAGAGACCCAGTACTTC. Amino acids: CASSLRRRGTETQYF. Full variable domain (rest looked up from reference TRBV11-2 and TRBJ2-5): EAGVAQSPRYKIIEKRQSVAFWCNPISGHATLYWYQQILGQGPKLLIQFQNNGVVDDSQLPKDRFSAERLKGVDSTLKIQPAKLEDSAVYLCASSLRRRGTETQYFGPGTRLLVL.